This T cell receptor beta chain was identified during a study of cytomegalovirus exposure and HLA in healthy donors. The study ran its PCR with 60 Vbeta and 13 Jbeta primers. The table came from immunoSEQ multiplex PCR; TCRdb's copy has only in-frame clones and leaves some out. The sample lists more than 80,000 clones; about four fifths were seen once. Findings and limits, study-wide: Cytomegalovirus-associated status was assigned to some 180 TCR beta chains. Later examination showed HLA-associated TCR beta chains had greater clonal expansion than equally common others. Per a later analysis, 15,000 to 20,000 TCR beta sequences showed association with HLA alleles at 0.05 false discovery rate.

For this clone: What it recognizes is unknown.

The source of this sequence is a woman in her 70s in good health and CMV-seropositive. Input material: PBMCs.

In DNA form, the CDR3 reads TGTGCCAGCAGCCCTGGACAGGTCGGAATCGACACTGAAGCTTTCTTT. Translated: CASSPGQVGIDTEAFF. The genes are TRBV11-2 and TRBJ1-1, with 7 bases lining up with TRBD1. The germline V gene has CDR1 SGHAT and CDR2 FQNNGV. J gave up 3 bases and V 5 bases, and 12 bases lay outside the gene matches. The CDR3 has 16 residues.